One sample yielded the 11 T cell receptor beta chains listed below, sequenced in a study of lymphopenia after photon versus proton radiotherapy. The protocol was immunoSEQ multiplex PCR, while the TCRdb copy is restricted to in-frame clones and leaves out a portion. The sample contains 160,000 or so clones, approximately 86% of which appear only once. Sample: peripheral blood, taken from a patient treated with photon-based radiotherapy. These receptors all stem from a man aged 50 to 59 with gastric cancer.

This chain joins TRBV7-2 and TRBJ2-3; D is ambiguous. The germline CDR1 and CDR2 sequences are SGHTA and FQGNSA. V lost 1 base and J 9 bases, leaving 11 bases between the germline ends. This CDR3 is 13 amino acids long. CDR3 DNA: TGTGCCAGCAGCTTAGAGAGGTTGGGGACGCAGTATTTT. Its protein is CASSLERLGTQYF.

The chain uses TRBV7-2 and TRBJ1-2, with D perhaps TRBD1 (5 bases). This CDR3 is 14 amino acids long. Trimming cost V 6 bases and J 3 bases, with 14 bases left between them. The V gene's germline CDR1 is SGHTA and CDR2 FQGNSA. In DNA, the CDR3 is TGTGCCAGCAGAGGGGCCGGGACGTACTATGGCTACACCTTC. It translates to CASRGAGTYYGYTF.

This clone has only one observation. The chain couples TRBV6-5 to TRBJ2-2; D might be TRBD1 (5 bases). Per germline, CDR1 MNHEY and CDR2 SVGAGI. This CDR3 has 13 residues. V was pared by 6 bases and J by 3 bases, with 8 bases between. As DNA, the CDR3 is TGTGCCAGCAGGTCGACAGACACCGGGGAGCTGTTTTTT. As protein: CASRSTDTGELFF.

V and J are TRBV21-1 and TRBJ2-7; the table's D call of TRBD1 was not tested on the DNA. TRBV21-1 is classified as a pseudogene. The CDR3 length is 16 residues. The CDR3 region has the DNA TGTGCCAGCAGGGCACAACCGGGACAGATGAACTACGTGGAGTACTTC. Amino acids: CASRAQPGQMNYVEYF.

This clone was detected a few times. The V and J genes are TRBV2 and TRBJ2-1; D is perhaps TRBD1 or TRBD2 (6 bases each). The CDR3 has 12 amino acids. The germline V and J ends were trimmed by 6 bases and 8 bases, with 11 bases remaining between them. Per the germline V gene, CDR1 is SNHLY and CDR2 is FYNNEI. CDR3 amino acids: CASRMRGDEQFF. CDR3 nucleotides: TGTGCCAGCAGAATGAGGGGGGATGAGCAGTTCTTC.

The gene calls are TRBV7-2 and TRBJ1-1; 7 bases agree with TRBD1. The V segment lost 6 bases and the J segment 7 bases; nucleotides outside the gene matches: 5. This CDR3 is built from 12 residues. Germline values: CDR1 SGHTA, CDR2 FQGNSA. Here the CDR3 DNA reads TGTGCCAGCAGTCAGGGGGGAGATGAAGCTTTCTTT. Its translation is CASSQGGDEAFF.

This chain joins TRBV7-9 and TRBJ2-7, with 9 bases lining up with TRBD1. Per germline, CDR1 SEHNR and CDR2 FQNEAQ (reference sequence). This CDR3 has 14 amino acids. The V and J ends lost 5 bases and 1 base, in that order; junction bases with no gene match: 3. CDR3 loop: CASSADRGSYEQYF. In DNA form, the CDR3 reads TGTGCCAGCAGCGCGGACAGGGGATCCTACGAGCAGTACTTC.

This clone is a singleton in its sample. This chain connects TRBV6-5 to TRBJ2-7, with TRBD1 as a possible D gene (6 bases). Trimming cost V 4 bases and J 6 bases, with 16 bases left between them. From germline, CDR1 is MNHEY and CDR2 SVGAGI. CDR3 length: 14 residues. The CDR3 sequence: CASSSDRARGEQYF. The CDR3 nucleotides are TGTGCCAGCAGTTCCGACCGGGCCAGGGGCGAGCAGTACTTC.

This chain joins TRBV6-1 and TRBJ2-7, with 8 bases fitting TRBD2. CDR3 size: 14 residues. Germline assignment: CDR1 MNHNS and CDR2 SASEGT. Trimming took 1 base from V and 3 from J; bases not matched to a gene: 2. The CDR3 bases are TGTGCCAGCAGTGAAGGAGCGGGAGTCTACGAGCAGTACTTC. This codes for CASSEGAGVYEQYF.

The chain has TRBV28 and TRBJ1-5; a possible D gene is TRBD1 (6 bases). CDR1 MDHEN and CDR2 SYDVKM come from the germline V gene. Trimming left V 6 bases short and J 0 bases short, with 15 bases between. This CDR3 comprises 16 residues. This CDR3 is CASSRTGIYSNQPQHF. CDR3 nucleotides: TGTGCCAGCAGCCGAACAGGGATCTATAGCAATCAGCCCCAGCATTTT.

The chain's CDR3 is CAWRGGISNYGYTF. In nucleotides, the CDR3 is TGTGCCTGGAGGGGGGGCATTTCTAACTATGGCTACACCTTC. The chain carries TRBV30 and TRBJ1-2; D might be TRBD1 (6 bases). The CDR3 sequence is 14 residues long. Trimming left V 3 bases short and J 0 bases short, with 11 bases between. CDR1 and CDR2 (germline): GTSNPN, SVGIG (reference sequence).